This entry lists 20 T cell receptor beta chains sequenced from one sample in a study of regulatory T cells in long-lasting Graves disease (dated by TCRdb to the early 2020s). The time point label for this specimen denotes: persistent/refractory GD, antithyroid drugs over 5 years with positive TRAb. RNA was extracted from PBMCs in TRIzol for both TCR sequencing and RNA sequencing. Libraries were constructed by multiplex PCR. Sequencing instrument: Illumina HiSeq 4000. To build TCR beta libraries, CDR3 regions were amplified by Arm-PCR using iRepertoire HTBI primers. TCRdb applied fastp at Q25 and MiXCR to the public reads, then kept only in-frame beta chains. Duplicate CDR3 protein sequences are folded into a single record with the most common DNA and genes. The sample table shows more than 350,000 distinct CDR3 sequences, and roughly 21% are seen once. In total, the top ten clones hold over 11% of the sample.

Sequences were derived from peripheral blood mononuclear cells (PBMCs), sampled when the disease was refractory, from a patient treated with antithyroid drugs. The receptors shown here come from a female donor with Graves disease.

This clonotype was picked up many times. The chain is built from TRBV29-1 and TRBJ1-4; 9 bases map to TRBD1. In germline, CDR1 is SQVTM, CDR2 ANQGSEA. There are 13 residues in the CDR3. The V gene end was trimmed by 7 bases and the J gene end by 5 bases; junction bases not matched to a gene: 5. CDR3 amino acids: CSGSGTGNEKLFF. The CDR3 coding sequence is TGCAGCGGCTCCGGGACAGGGAATGAAAAACTGTTTTTT.

The chain employs TRBV11-2 and TRBJ2-2; D might be TRBD2 (5 bases). The CDR3 has 14 amino acids. Trimming left V 0 bases short and J 7 bases short, with 9 bases between. Germline loops: CDR1 SGHAT, CDR2 FQNNGV. CDR3 region: CASSLEFEGGELFF. DNA of the CDR3: TGTGCCAGCAGCTTAGAGTTTGAGGGCGGGGAGCTGTTTTTT.

The J gene is TRBJ2-7, the V gene TRBV3-1; no firm D call. CDR3 length: 13 residues. Germline CDR1 reads LGHDT; CDR2 reads YNNKEL (reference sequence). The V and J ends lost 5 bases and 2 bases respectively, with 10 bases between them. DNA of the CDR3: TGTGCCAGCAGCTATGTCCTGACCTACGAGCAGTACTTC. Translated: CASSYVLTYEQYF.

The V gene is TRBV4-1, the J gene TRBJ1-1; 7 bases fit TRBD1. Germline loops: CDR1 MGHRA, CDR2 YSYEKL. With V trimmed by 7 bases and J by 0 bases, 8 bases remained unmatched. This CDR3 has 15 amino acids. CDR3 sequence (DNA): TGCGCCAGCACAAGAAAGGGACAGATGAACACTGAAGCTTTCTTT. Translated, it gives CASTRKGQMNTEAFF.

The genes are TRBV7-9 and TRBJ2-5; 9 nucleotides line up with TRBD2. With the DNA end fitting TRBJ2-7 better, the J assignment may be wrong. This CDR3 has 16 residues. The germline V gene has CDR1 SEHNR and CDR2 FQNEAQ (reference sequence). CDR3 residues: CASSLPTSGLSYEQYF. The CDR3 nucleotides read TGTGCCAGCAGCTTACCGACTAGCGGACTCTCCTACGAGCAGTACTTC.

The chain links TRBV4-1 to TRBJ2-7; tentative D call: TRBD1 (6 bases). V lost 4 bases to trimming and J lost 6 bases, with 19 bases between them. This CDR3 region has 15 residues. Per the germline V gene, CDR1 is MGHRA and CDR2 is YSYEKL. CDR3 in DNA: TGCGCCAGCAGCCCCGGGGTACGGCAGGGGATCGAGCAGTACTTC. Amino acids: CASSPGVRQGIEQYF.

This clonotype was counted only a few times. V and J are TRBV7-9 and TRBJ1-1, with D tentatively TRBD1 (6 bases). The CDR3 runs to 12 residues. The ends were cut back, 4 bases at V and 5 bases at J, with 8 bases in the middle. Germline CDR1 reads SEHNR; CDR2 reads FQNEAQ (reference sequence). In nucleotides, the CDR3 is TGTGCCAGCAGCTGGACAGAGACTGAAGCTTTCTTT. Amino acids: CASSWTETEAFF.

The V and J genes are TRBV30 and TRBJ1-6; D is uncertain. V lost 4 bases to trimming and J lost 14 bases, with 15 bases between them. The germline V gene encodes CDR1 GTSNPN and CDR2 SVGIG (reference sequence). The CDR3 consists of 12 residues. The CDR3 region has the DNA TGTGCCTGGAATTCGGAACGCTCGACCCTCCACTTT. This translates into CAWNSERSTLHF.

This clonotype was observed many times. The gene calls are TRBV5-1 and TRBJ2-2, with a weak D call TRBD1 (6 bases). The CDR3 is 15 residues long. V dropped 4 bases and J dropped 5 bases, with 15 bases sitting between them. The germline gives CDR1 SGHRS, CDR2 YFSETQ. The CDR3 loop is CASSLRGMKTGELFF. The CDR3 DNA is TGCGCCAGCAGCCTCAGGGGAATGAAGACCGGGGAGCTGTTTTTT.

The V and J genes are TRBV5-5 and TRBJ2-2; unclear D gene. Trimming took off 1 base at V and 3 bases at J, with 7 bases between the two ends. The CDR3 loop spans 14 amino acids. CDR1 SGHKS and CDR2 YYEKEE come from the germline V gene (reference sequence). The CDR3 nucleotides read TGTGCCAGCAGCTTGTTATTGGACACCGGGGAGCTGTTTTTT. Protein sequence: CASSLLLDTGELFF.

This clonotype was seen repeatedly, ten times or more. The chain joins TRBV2 to TRBJ2-1; weak D call: TRBD2 (6 bases). CDR1 and CDR2 from the germline V gene are SNHLY and FYNNEI. The V and J ends lost 7 bases and 3 bases respectively, with 13 bases between them. The CDR3 runs to 14 residues. The DNA of the CDR3 is TGTGCCAGCAATGGAGCGGGTAGCTACAATGAGCAGTTCTTC. Translation: CASNGAGSYNEQFF.

With respect to this clonotype: A much larger clone differs by one base, so this may be a read error. Given the absence of the conserved phenylalanine or tryptophan at the CDR3 end, a read error is likely. The rearrangement links TRBV28 to TRBJ1-1, with TRBD1 matching over 7 bases. With V trimmed by 4 bases and J by 11 bases, 4 bases remained unmatched. The germline CDR1 and CDR2 sequences are MDHEN and SYDVKM. The CDR3 spans 11 residues. This CDR3 reads CASSWDRAAFS. The CDR3 DNA reads TGTGCCAGCAGTTGGGACAGAGCTGCTTTCTCT.

The chain couples TRBV4-2 to TRBJ1-1; 7 positions match TRBD1. CDR3 length equals 16 residues. V was pared by 1 base and J by 0 bases, with 5 bases of the junction left unmatched. In germline, CDR1 is LGHNA, CDR2 YNFKEQ. In DNA, the CDR3 is TGTGCCAGCAGCCAAGGGGAGGACAGGATGAACACTGAAGCTTTCTTT. As protein: CASSQGEDRMNTEAFF.

This clonotype turned up a few times. This chain joins TRBV6-1 and TRBJ2-2; D assignment may be TRBD1 or TRBD2 (6 bases each). The CDR3 is made up of 14 amino acids. The V gene's germline CDR1 is MNHNS and CDR2 SASEGT. The V and J ends lost 6 bases and 4 bases respectively, with 12 bases between them. In DNA form, the CDR3 reads TGTGCCAGCAGCCAGGGGACTTCCACCGGGGAGCTGTTTTTT. Amino acid sequence: CASSQGTSTGELFF.

J is TRBJ1-1 and V is TRBV30, with TRBD1 as a possible D gene (6 bases). CDR1 GTSNPN and CDR2 SVGIG come from the germline V gene (reference sequence). The CDR3 totals 17 residues. V was trimmed by 2 bases and J by 3 bases, leaving 22 bases between them. The CDR3 coding sequence is TGTGCCTGGAGTAGCGGCGGACAGCGGATGTCGGACACTGAAGCTTTCTTT. Translating gives CAWSSGGQRMSDTEAFF.

This clonotype was picked up many times. V usage is TRBV2 and J usage is TRBJ2-7; no reliable D call. The CDR3 loop spans 13 amino acids. V shed 3 bases and J shed 5 bases, with 11 bases lying between them. CDR1 is SNHLY and CDR2 is FYNNEI in the germline V gene. For the CDR3, the DNA is TGTGCCAGCAGTGATTCCCGAAGGGACGAGCAGTACTTC. Encoded protein: CASSDSRRDEQYF.

This clonotype came up once. The V call is TRBV19, the J call TRBJ2-7; no reliable D call. Germline V gene lookup returns CDR1 LNHDA and CDR2 SQIVND (reference sequence). The CDR3 sequence is 16 residues long. V dropped 3 bases and J dropped 0 bases, with 15 bases sitting between them. The CDR3: CASSMSYVSVSYEQYF. CDR3 coding DNA: TGTGCCAGTAGTATGTCTTATGTCAGCGTCTCCTACGAGCAGTACTTC.

The rearrangement links TRBV28 to TRBJ2-1; a weak D match, TRBD1 (6 bases). The germline CDR1 and CDR2 sequences are MDHEN and SYDVKM. The CDR3 runs to 13 residues. Trimming removed 4 bases at V and 8 bases at J, with 12 bases between. CDR3 sequence: CASSSDRYDEQFF. CDR3 nucleotides: TGTGCCAGCAGTTCTGACAGGTACGATGAGCAGTTCTTC.

This clonotype appeared many times. CDR3: CASSEGTADEQYF. CDR3 DNA sequence: TGTGCCAGCAGTGAGGGGACAGCCGACGAGCAGTACTTC. The genes are TRBV2 and TRBJ2-7; 7 bases fit TRBD1. Germline-derived CDR1 and CDR2 are SNHLY and FYNNEI. The J segment lost 5 bases and the V segment lost 3 bases, leaving 4 bases of the junction unmatched. This CDR3 spans 13 amino acids. Looking up the rest from reference TRBV2 and TRBJ2-7 gives the full variable domain: EPEVTQTPSHQVTQMGQEVILRCVPISNHLYFYWYRQILGQKVEFLVSFYNNEISEKSEIFDDQFSVERPDGSNFTLKIRSTKLEDSAMYFCASSEGTADEQYFGPGTRLTVT.

The V and J genes are TRBV20-1 and TRBJ1-1; tentatively, D is TRBD1 (5 bases). There are 19 residues in the CDR3. Per the germline V gene, CDR1 is DFQATT and CDR2 is SNEGSKA (reference sequence). The V gene lost 6 bases and the J gene lost 0 bases, with 29 bases spanning the gap. The CDR3 reads CSATILRGTRPGLNTEAFF. CDR3 DNA sequence: TGCAGTGCGACGATCCTTAGGGGTACTCGGCCGGGGTTGAACACTGAAGCTTTCTTT.